This T cell receptor beta chain was identified in a study of early stage breast cancer tumors. Method: immunoSEQ multiplex PCR; TCRdb's copy keeps in-frame clones and lacks some. The sample carries 70,000 or so clones, less than 90% recorded once. Concerning this clone: The antigen is not known. The same CDR3 also results from other DNA sequences found in this sample.

General study findings and limits: Tumors had about 2.5-fold higher T cell density and higher clonality than adjacent normal breast tissue.

The clonotype comes from a person aged 40 to 50 with breast cancer. What was sequenced was blood.

The CDR3 region is CASSLGRAYEQYF. DNA of the CDR3: TGTGCCAGCAGTTTAGGGAGGGCCTACGAGCAGTACTTC. The V call is TRBV27, the J call TRBJ2-7, with 7 bases lining up with TRBD2. Germline assignment: CDR1 MNHEY and CDR2 SMNVEV (reference sequence). The V gene end was trimmed by 2 bases and the J gene end by 2 bases; junction bases not matched to a gene: 0. This CDR3 is 13 amino acids long.